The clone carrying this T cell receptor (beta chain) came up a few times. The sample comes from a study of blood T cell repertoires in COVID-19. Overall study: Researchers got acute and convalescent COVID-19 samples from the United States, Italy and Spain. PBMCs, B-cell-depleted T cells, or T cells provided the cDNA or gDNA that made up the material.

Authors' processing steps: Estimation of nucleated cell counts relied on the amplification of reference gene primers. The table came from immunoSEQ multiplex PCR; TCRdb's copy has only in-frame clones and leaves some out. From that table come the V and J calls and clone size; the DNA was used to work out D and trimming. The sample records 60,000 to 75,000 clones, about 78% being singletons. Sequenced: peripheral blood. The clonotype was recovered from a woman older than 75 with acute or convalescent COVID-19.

The CDR3, as DNA: TGTGCCAGCAGCTCGACAATTCTAAATGAGCAGTTCTTC. Encoded protein: CASSSTILNEQFF. The rearrangement links TRBV7-2 to TRBJ2-1; no firm D call. This CDR3 is built from 13 residues. In germline, CDR1 is SGHTA, CDR2 FQGNSA. Trimming pared 4 bases from V and 7 bases from J, leaving 11 bases between. The whole variable domain, filled in from reference TRBV7-2 and TRBJ2-1, reads GAGVSQSPSNKVTEKGKDVELRCDPISGHTALYWYRQSLGQGLEFLIYFQGNSAPDKSGLPSDRFSAERTGGSVSTLTIQRTQQEDSAVYLCASSSTILNEQFFGPGTRLTVL.